A selection of T cell receptor beta chains follows, all from one sample in a study of T cells in Graves' hyperthyroidism and ophthalmopathy. TCRdb redid the calling of the multiplex PCR reads with MiXCR, one entry per CDR3 protein. The table lists some 420,000 distinct CDR3 sequences, roughly an eighth of them singletons, with more than 4.5% in the top ten. Sequences were obtained from blood. These receptors came from a woman aged 18-29 years with Graves' hyperthyroidism. Both conserved end residues are part of each CDR3. D genes are given only for firm matches. Rows may omit the clone size; those that give it use once, few, many or a size class.

TRBJ2-3,many,16,-,TRBV11-2,CASSLAGRQATDTQYF,TGTGCCAGCAGCTTAGCGGGTAGGCAGGCCACAGATACGCAGTATTTT
TRBJ2-1,many,16,TRBD1,TRBV28,CASSLRGTGHYNEQFF,TGTGCCAGCAGCCTACGCGGGACAGGTCATTACAATGAGCAGTTCTTC
TRBJ1-3,few,16,-,TRBV2,CASRARRDTPGNTIYF,TGTGCCAGCAGAGCCCGCCGGGACACCCCTGGAAACACCATATATTTT
TRBJ2-5,-,14,TRBD1,TRBV28,CASGVQGLVETQYF,TGTGCCAGCGGAGTACAGGGGTTGGTGGAGACCCAGTACTTC
TRBJ2-2,many,16,TRBD2,TRBV11-1,CASRPVSGRDTGELFF,TGTGCCAGCAGGCCCGTTAGCGGGAGGGACACCGGGGAGCTGTTTTTT
TRBJ2-7,few,15,TRBD2,TRBV6-1,CASRRLAGGPHEQYF,TGTGCCAGCAGGCGACTAGCGGGAGGCCCCCACGAGCAGTACTTC
TRBJ2-3,many,16,TRBD1,TRBV20-1,CSARPPTGGVTDTQYF,TGCAGTGCCCGTCCCCCGACAGGGGGCGTTACAGATACGCAGTATTTT
TRBJ2-1,-,17,TRBD2,TRBV18,CASSPLSGGSSYNEQFF,TGTGCCAGCTCCCCCCTTTCCGGGGGGAGCTCCTACAATGAGCAGTTCTTC
TRBJ2-7,many,14,-,TRBV3-1,CASSFLLSSYEQYF,TGTGCCAGCAGCTTTTTACTCAGCTCCTACGAGCAGTACTTC
TRBJ2-5,many,13,TRBD1,TRBV10-3,CAISGTGVETQYF,TGTGCCATCAGCGGGACAGGGGTTGAGACCCAGTACTTC
TRBJ2-5,many,18,-,TRBV6-1,CASSPTLGGEAPQETQYF,TGTGCCAGCAGTCCAACGCTGGGCGGGGAAGCCCCGCAAGAGACCCAGTACTTC
TRBJ2-7,many,13,TRBD2,TRBV11-2,CASVTMGGNKQYF,TGTGCCAGCGTTACAATGGGGGGGAACAAGCAGTACTTC
TRBJ1-1,-,12,-,TRBV29-1,CSASGQEPGAFF,TGCAGCGCCTCGGGTCAGGAACCTGGAGCTTTCTTT
TRBJ2-1,many,16,TRBD2,TRBV12-3/TRBV12-4,CASSSPTSGRWNEQFF,TGTGCCAGCAGTTCACCGACTAGCGGGAGGTGGAATGAGCAGTTCTTC
TRBJ2-1,-,16,TRBD2,TRBV19,CASSLGLDLSTFEQFF,TGTGCCAGTAGTCTCGGACTAGACCTATCTACCTTTGAGCAGTTCTTC
TRBJ1-2,few,14,-,TRBV5-1,CASSLSGRSYGYTF,TGCGCCAGCAGCTTATCAGGGAGGAGCTATGGCTACACCTTC
TRBJ1-1,few,15,TRBD1,TRBV19,CASSTDRGADTEAFF,TGTGCCAGTAGTACCGACAGGGGGGCGGACACTGAAGCTTTCTTT
TRBJ1-5,many,15,-,TRBV5-5,CASSLEGSLYQPQHF,TGTGCCAGCAGCTTGGAAGGGTCGCTTTATCAGCCCCAGCATTTT
TRBJ1-6,many,13,-,TRBV12-3/TRBV12-4,CASSPRENSPLHF,TGTGCCAGCAGCCCTCGTGAGAATTCACCCCTCCACTTT
TRBJ2-7,-,17,TRBD2,TRBV7-6,CASSSIPRGRAPYEQYF,TGTGCCAGCAGTTCAATCCCCCGCGGGAGGGCTCCCTACGAGCAGTACTTC
TRBJ2-3,-,16,-,TRBV9,CASSVDGGRATDTQYF,TGTGCCAGCAGCGTAGATGGGGGCCGTGCCACAGATACGCAGTATTTT
TRBJ1-1,many,12,-,TRBV29-1,CSVPAMNTEAFF,TGCAGCGTTCCCGCAATGAACACTGAAGCTTTCTTT
TRBJ1-4,many,13,-,TRBV12-3/TRBV12-4,CASSLGGGEKLFF,TGTGCCAGCAGTTTGGGGGGGGGCGAAAAACTGTTTTTT
TRBJ2-7,many,14,-,TRBV7-8,CASSLPPRVHEQYF,TGTGCCAGCAGCCTTCCCCCCAGGGTCCACGAGCAGTACTTC
TRBJ2-6,-,14,-,TRBV19,CASSISSGANVLTF,TGTGCCAGTAGTATAAGTTCTGGGGCCAACGTCCTGACTTTC
TRBJ2-7,few,15,-,TRBV27,CASSLAGLPRVEQYF,TGTGCCAGCAGTTTGGCGGGACTGCCCAGGGTTGAGCAGTACTTC
TRBJ2-7,many,13,-,TRBV6-2/TRBV6-3,CASRPDRIYEQYF,TGTGCCAGCAGACCCGACAGGATCTACGAGCAGTACTTC
TRBJ1-4,-,16,TRBD1,TRBV5-1,CASSAQVPGGTEKLFF,TGCGCCAGCAGCGCCCAAGTTCCAGGGGGCACGGAAAAACTGTTTTTT
TRBJ1-4,many,13,-,TRBV5-1,CASSQGANEKLFF,TGCGCCAGTTCACAGGGAGCTAATGAAAAACTGTTTTTT
TRBJ2-5,many,13,-,TRBV28,CASANRERETQYF,TGTGCAAGTGCAAACAGGGAACGGGAGACCCAGTACTTC
TRBJ1-5,-,14,-,TRBV30,CAWSAGLAGQPQHF,TGTGCCTGGAGTGCGGGACTAGCGGGTCAGCCCCAGCATTTT
TRBJ1-4,-,15,-,TRBV15,CATSRAQGTNEKLFF,TGTGCCACCAGCAGAGCCCAGGGGACTAATGAAAAACTGTTTTTT